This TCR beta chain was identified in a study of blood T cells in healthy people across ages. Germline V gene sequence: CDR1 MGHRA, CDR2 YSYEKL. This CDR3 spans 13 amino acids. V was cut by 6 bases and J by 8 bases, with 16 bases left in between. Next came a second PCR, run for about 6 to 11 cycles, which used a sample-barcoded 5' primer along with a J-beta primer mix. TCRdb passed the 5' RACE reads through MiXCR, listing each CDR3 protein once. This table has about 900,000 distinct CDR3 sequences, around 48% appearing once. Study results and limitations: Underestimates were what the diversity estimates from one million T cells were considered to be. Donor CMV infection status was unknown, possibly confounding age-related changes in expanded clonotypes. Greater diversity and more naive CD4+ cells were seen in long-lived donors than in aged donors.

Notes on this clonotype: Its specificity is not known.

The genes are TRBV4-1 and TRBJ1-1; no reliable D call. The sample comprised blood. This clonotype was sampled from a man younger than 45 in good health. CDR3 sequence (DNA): TGCGCCAGCAGGCTGAAAACGAGCCAAGAAGCTTTCTTT. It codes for CASRLKTSQEAFF.